Following are 31 T cell receptor beta chains from one sample sequenced in a study of T cell responses to AZD1222 COVID-19 vaccine. Produced via immunoSEQ multiplex PCR; TCRdb's table is partial and in-frame only. The sample has about 100,000 clones, 92% seen once. Sequenced material: peripheral blood, taken on day 0 of AZD1222 vaccination. The source is an adult in good health.

The count of this clone is one. The chain has TRBV7-3 and TRBJ1-1, with no clear D. Trimming cost V 1 base and J 4 bases, with 7 bases left between them. From germline, CDR1 is SGHTA and CDR2 FQGTGA. This CDR3 comprises 13 residues. Here the CDR3 DNA reads TGTGCCAGCAGCTTAAAGGGTGGCACTGAAGCTTTCTTT. This encodes CASSLKGGTEAFF. The entire variable domain, with the rest obtained from reference TRBV7-3 and TRBJ1-1, is as follows: GAGVSQTPSNKVTEKGKYVELRCDPISGHTALYWYRQSLGQGPEFLIYFQGTGAADDSGLPNDRFFAVRPEGSVSTLKIQRTERGDSAVYLCASSLKGGTEAFFGQGTRLTVV.

The chain recombines TRBV4-1 with TRBJ2-1; D possibly corresponds to TRBD2 (6 bases). V shed 1 base and J shed 3 bases, with 10 bases lying between them. The CDR3 is 15 residues long. Germline values: CDR1 MGHRA, CDR2 YSYEKL. The DNA of the CDR3 is TGCGCCAGCAGCCAAGGGCTAGCGAACTACAATGAGCAGTTCTTC. Translation: CASSQGLANYNEQFF.

The V and J genes are TRBV21-1 and TRBJ2-5. TRBV21-1 is annotated as a pseudogene. The CDR3 runs 16 residues. As DNA, the CDR3 is TGTGCCAGCAGCCGACGTAGCATCCCCGAGGGGGGGACCCAGTACTTC. It yields the protein CASSRRSIPEGGTQYF.

V usage is TRBV25-1 and J usage is TRBJ1-1, with unresolved D. There are 12 residues in the CDR3. Germline loops: CDR1 MGHDK, CDR2 SYGVNS. V was cut by 7 bases and J by 0 bases, with 6 bases left in between. CDR3 sequence: CASMWMNTEAFF. CDR3 sequence (DNA): TGTGCCAGCATGTGGATGAACACTGAAGCTTTCTTT.

The chain uses TRBV2 and TRBJ1-1, with TRBD1 identical over 7 bases. CDR3 size: 12 residues. V was clipped by 8 bases and J by 4 bases; unmatched bases: 4. Germline V gives CDR1 SNHLY, CDR2 FYNNEI. CDR3 region: CASAAGGTEAFF. The CDR3, as DNA: TGTGCCAGCGCCGCAGGGGGCACTGAAGCTTTCTTT.

V is TRBV9 and J is TRBJ2-7; D ambiguous. V lost 1 base and J lost 4, with 9 bases in between. CDR1 is SGDLS, CDR2 YYNGEE, per germline. This CDR3 has 13 amino acids. CDR3 in DNA: TGTGCCAGCAGCGTAAGCAGTTCTTACGAGCAGTACTTC. It codes for CASSVSSSYEQYF. The whole variable domain, remainder taken from reference TRBV9 and TRBJ2-7, is DSGVTQTPKHLITATGQRVTLRCSPRSGDLSVYWYQQSLDQGLQFLIQYYNGEERAKGNILERFSAQQFPDLHSELNLSSLELGDSALYFCASSVSSSYEQYFGPGTRLTVT.

The V call is TRBV6-5, the J call TRBJ1-1; a weak D match, TRBD1 (6 bases). Per the germline V gene, CDR1 is MNHEY and CDR2 is SVGAGI. Trimming took off 6 bases at V and 4 bases at J, with 15 bases between the two ends. The CDR3 covers 14 residues. The CDR3 loop is CASRAGELSTEAFF. In DNA, the CDR3 is TGTGCCAGCAGAGCAGGGGAATTGAGCACTGAAGCTTTCTTT.

V gene TRBV30 combines with J gene TRBJ2-3; 14 positions match TRBD2. Germline-derived CDR1 and CDR2 are GTSNPN and SVGIG (reference sequence). Trimming at V came to 2 bases and at J to 1 base, leaving 2 bases not matched to a gene. This CDR3 has 16 amino acids. The CDR3 is CAWSSGLAGGTDTQYF. The CDR3 DNA reads TGTGCCTGGAGTTCGGGACTAGCGGGAGGCACAGATACGCAGTATTTT. Together with reference TRBV30 and TRBJ2-3, the CDR3 gives the full variable domain: SQTIHQWPATLVQPVGSPLSLECTVEGTSNPNLYWYRQAAGRGLQLLFYSVGIGQISSEVPQNLSASRPQDRQFILSSKKLLLSDSGFYLCAWSSGLAGGTDTQYFGPGTRLTVL.

The rearrangement links TRBV21-1 to TRBJ2-2; the tabulated D call, TRBD2, remains unverified against the DNA. TRBV21-1 is termed a pseudogene. CDR3 size: 15 residues. The CDR3, as DNA: TGTGCCAGCAGCAACGGAGAGAGGTGTACCGGGGAGCTGTTTTTT. Encoded protein: CASSNGERCTGELFF.

The CDR3 DNA reads as TGTGCCAGCAGCTCAGAGCTGGGGCAGGGGGGCTACATGAACACTGAAGCTTTCTTT. Its translation is CASSSELGQGGYMNTEAFF. This chain joins TRBV28 and TRBJ1-1; the match to TRBD1 covers 7 bases. Germline V CDR1 and CDR2: MDHEN, SYDVKM. Trimming at V came to 6 bases and at J to 0 bases, leaving 19 bases not matched to a gene. CDR3 length: 19 amino acids.

This chain joins TRBV4-1 and TRBJ1-5; D not resolved. In germline, CDR1 is MGHRA, CDR2 YSYEKL. Trimming left V 1 base short and J 6 bases short, with 13 bases between. The CDR3 is made up of 15 amino acids. The CDR3 sequence is CASSQAPDFGQPQHF. CDR3 coding DNA: TGCGCCAGCAGCCAAGCCCCAGATTTCGGTCAGCCCCAGCATTTT.

The gene calls are TRBV5-1 and TRBJ1-1; the match to TRBD1 covers 7 bases. The CDR3 runs 12 residues. CDR1 SGHRS and CDR2 YFSETQ come from the germline V gene. Trimming cost V 1 base and J 11 bases; bases outside gene matches: 5. CDR3 in amino acids: CASSLRGRYAFF. In DNA, the CDR3 is TGCGCCAGCAGCTTGAGGGGGCGGTACGCTTTCTTT.

The count of this clone is one. The chain couples TRBV2 to TRBJ1-5; tentatively, D is TRBD1 (5 bases). This CDR3 region has 14 residues. Trimming pared 2 bases from V and 7 bases from J, leaving 12 bases between. Per the germline V gene, CDR1 is SNHLY and CDR2 is FYNNEI. The CDR3, as DNA: TGTGCCAGCAGTGAATTAATATGGGGGCAGCCCCAGCATTTT. It translates to CASSELIWGQPQHF. The full variable domain, in which reference TRBV2 and TRBJ1-5 provide the parts outside the CDR3, is EPEVTQTPSHQVTQMGQEVILRCVPISNHLYFYWYRQILGQKVEFLVSFYNNEISEKSEIFDDQFSVERPDGSNFTLKIRSTKLEDSAMYFCASSELIWGQPQHFGDGTRLSIL.

The chain links TRBV6-4 to TRBJ2-3; D gene unclear. CDR1 and CDR2 (germline): MRHNA, SNTAGT. The CDR3 covers 13 residues. Between the trimmed V and J ends, which lost 2 bases and 3 bases, there was a span of 6 bases. The CDR3 sequence is CASSDATTDTQYF. The CDR3 nucleotides are TGTGCCAGCAGTGACGCTACGACAGATACGCAGTATTTT.

This rearrangement joins TRBV5-1 to TRBJ1-6; D is undetermined. Germline values: CDR1 SGHRS, CDR2 YFSETQ. The CDR3 runs to 14 residues. V dropped 0 bases and J dropped 9 bases, with 10 bases sitting between them. The CDR3 coding sequence is TGCGCCAGCAGCTTGGAGGTGAGGAGTTCACCCCTCCACTTT. Its protein is CASSLEVRSSPLHF.

The chain is built from TRBV28 and TRBJ2-7, with 7 bases fitting TRBD1. The CDR3 spans 14 residues. V shed 2 bases and J 2 bases; nucleotides not matched to a gene: 3. CDR1 is MDHEN and CDR2 is SYDVKM in the germline V gene. The CDR3 bases are TGTGCCAGCAGTTTAACAGGGGAAACCTACGAGCAGTACTTC. Its translation: CASSLTGETYEQYF.

V gene TRBV5-1 combines with J gene TRBJ2-3, with a tentative D call TRBD2 (5 bases). This CDR3 comprises 17 residues. Germline V gene lookup returns CDR1 SGHRS and CDR2 YFSETQ. V lost 4 bases and J 0 bases, leaving 18 bases between the germline ends. DNA for the CDR3: TGCGCCAGCAGCGGGTCAGCCAGCGGATTTAGCACAGATACGCAGTATTTT. This gives the protein CASSGSASGFSTDTQYF. Looking up the rest from reference TRBV5-1 and TRBJ2-3 gives the full variable domain: KAGVTQTPRYLIKTRGQQVTLSCSPISGHRSVSWYQQTPGQGLQFLFEYFSETQRNKGNFPGRFSGRQFSNSRSEMNVSTLELGDSALYLCASSGSASGFSTDTQYFGPGTRLTVL.

The chain has TRBV28 and TRBJ1-3; no clear D gene. The germline V and J ends were trimmed by 6 bases and 0 bases, with 18 bases remaining between them. Germline assignment: CDR1 MDHEN and CDR2 SYDVKM. There are 17 residues in the CDR3. The CDR3 DNA follows: TGTGCCAGCAGCTCTACTCTCGGCAAACACTCTGGAAACACCATATATTTT. It yields the protein CASSSTLGKHSGNTIYF.

This sequence joins TRBV6-5 and TRBJ2-1; TRBD2 matches at 10 bases. The CDR3 sequence is 14 residues long. Germline CDR1 reads MNHEY; CDR2 reads SVGAGI. V dropped 6 bases and J dropped 6; count of bases not matched to a gene: 5. The CDR3 DNA reads as TGTGCCAGCAGCAGCGGGAGGGTCGGCAATGAGCAGTTCTTC. It is translated as CASSSGRVGNEQFF.

This sequence joins TRBV7-9 and TRBJ2-1; D may be TRBD1 or TRBD2 (5 bases each). With 4 bases removed from V and 2 bases from J, the gap between germline ends came to 12 bases. This CDR3 is 15 amino acids long. Germline loops: CDR1 SEHNR, CDR2 FQNEAQ (reference sequence). For the CDR3, the DNA is TGTGCCAGCAGCTCCCAGAGGGGTCCCTACAATGAGCAGTTCTTC. Translating gives CASSSQRGPYNEQFF. Looking up the rest from reference TRBV7-9 and TRBJ2-1 gives the full variable domain: DTGVSQNPRHKITKRGQNVTFRCDPISEHNRLYWYRQTLGQGPEFLTYFQNEAQLEKSRLLSDRFSAERPKGSFSTLEIQRTEQGDSAMYLCASSSQRGPYNEQFFGPGTRLTVL.

The rearrangement links TRBV18 to TRBJ2-3; 7 positions agree with TRBD2. Germline-derived CDR1 and CDR2 are KGHSH and LQKENI. The CDR3 contains 17 residues. The J segment lost 2 bases and the V segment lost 3 bases, leaving 11 bases of the junction unmatched. The CDR3 loop reads CASSPTLWGRATDTQYF. In DNA form, the CDR3 reads TGTGCCAGCTCACCGACCCTTTGGGGGAGGGCCACAGATACGCAGTATTTT.

The genes are TRBV5-4 and TRBJ1-6; D may be TRBD1 (6 bases). CDR1 and CDR2 from the germline V gene are SGHNT and YYREEE (reference sequence). Trimming stripped 5 bases from V and 7 bases from J, with 19 bases between. The CDR3 is made up of 16 amino acids. The CDR3 region is CASSEGGLGVNSPLHF. DNA for the CDR3: TGTGCCAGCAGTGAAGGGGGGCTAGGTGTAAATTCACCCCTCCACTTT. Combining the CDR3 with reference TRBV5-4 and TRBJ1-6 gives the whole variable domain ETGVTQSPTHLIKTRGQQVTLRCSSQSGHNTVSWYQQALGQGPQFIFQYYREEENGRGNFPPRFSGLQFPNYSSELNVNALELDDSALYLCASSEGGLGVNSPLHFGNGTRLTVT.

V and J are TRBV28 and TRBJ2-6; D is ambiguous. Germline CDR1 MDHEN, CDR2 SYDVKM. V lost 2 bases and J lost 0, with 11 bases in between. The CDR3 runs 17 residues. In nucleotides, the CDR3 is TGTGCCAGCAGTTTAAGCGCGTCATCCTCTGGGGCCAACGTCCTGACTTTC. Its translation is CASSLSASSSGANVLTF. Drawing the rest from reference TRBV28 and TRBJ2-6, the complete variable domain is DVKVTQSSRYLVKRTGEKVFLECVQDMDHENMFWYRQDPGLGLRLIYFSYDVKMKEKGDIPEGYSVSREKKERFSLILESASTNQTSMYLCASSLSASSSGANVLTFGAGSRLTVL.

This rearrangement joins TRBV28 to TRBJ1-2; TRBD1 matches at 11 bases. The CDR3 spans 15 residues. V was clipped by 5 bases and J by 8 bases; unmatched bases: 10. The germline V gene encodes CDR1 MDHEN and CDR2 SYDVKM. The CDR3 coding sequence is TGTGCCAGCAGTCCCCACGGACAGGGGGCGCTGGGCTACACCTTC. The encoded protein is CASSPHGQGALGYTF.

V gene TRBV6-5 combines with J gene TRBJ2-2, with 9 bases fitting TRBD2. The CDR3 consists of 15 residues. V was pared by 6 bases and J by 7 bases, with 9 bases of the junction left unmatched. The germline CDR1 and CDR2 sequences are MNHEY and SVGAGI. CDR3: CASRRGGSPGGELFF. The DNA for the CDR3 is TGTGCCAGCAGGCGGGGGGGGTCTCCCGGCGGGGAGCTGTTTTTT.

The chain uses TRBV28 and TRBJ1-5; D may be TRBD1 (6 bases). Germline V gene lookup returns CDR1 MDHEN and CDR2 SYDVKM. V was cut by 3 bases and J by 9 bases, with 15 bases left in between. The CDR3 runs to 14 residues. The CDR3, as DNA: TGTGCCAGCAGTTTGGTGGGGGCACTGTCGCCCCAGCATTTT. This gives the protein CASSLVGALSPQHF.

The rearrangement uses TRBV28 and TRBJ2-7; D is perhaps TRBD1 (5 bases). The V end was cut by 6 bases, the J end by 2 bases, with 8 bases between. The CDR3 spans 12 residues. Germline CDR1 MDHEN, CDR2 SYDVKM. CDR3 amino acids: CASSDSPYEQYF. Here the CDR3 DNA reads TGTGCCAGCAGCGACAGCCCCTACGAGCAGTACTTC.

This chain joins TRBV5-1 and TRBJ2-3; 11 nucleotides match TRBD2. From germline, CDR1 is SGHRS and CDR2 YFSETQ. V lost 6 bases, J lost 3 bases, and 6 bases stayed unmatched. The CDR3 is 15 residues long. The CDR3 nucleotides read TGCGCCAGCACACCCGGGACTAGCGGAACAGATACGCAGTATTTT. Protein: CASTPGTSGTDTQYF.

The J gene is TRBJ1-1, the V gene TRBV29-1, with D unclear. CDR1 and CDR2 from the germline V gene are SQVTM and ANQGSEA. The CDR3 loop spans 10 amino acids. Trimming took 7 bases from V and 1 from J, leaving 4 bases between them. The CDR3 sequence: CSAQNTEAFF. Here the CDR3 DNA reads TGCAGCGCTCAGAACACTGAAGCTTTCTTT.

The chain carries TRBV5-1 and TRBJ2-2; 9 bases agree with TRBD1. Germline lookup yields CDR1 SGHRS and CDR2 YFSETQ. Unmatched junction bases numbered 6, after V lost 4 bases and J lost 5 bases. This CDR3 is built from 15 residues. The CDR3 DNA follows: TGCGCCAGCAGCGCCCTGACAGGGGGTACCGGGGAGCTGTTTTTT. Encoded protein: CASSALTGGTGELFF.

The chain recombines TRBV12-1 with TRBJ2-2; the table's D call, TRBD1, has no DNA check behind it. TRBV12-1 is noted as a pseudogene. The CDR3 has 14 amino acids. The CDR3 DNA reads TGTGCCAGCAGCTTTGAGGGGGCAGCCGGGGAGCTGTTTTTT. It encodes CASSFEGAAGELFF.